The 2 T cell receptor beta chains listed next were all sequenced from one sample in a study of siplizumab effects on memory and regulatory T cells. The repertoire was sequenced with immunoSEQ multiplex PCR; TCRdb's copy has only in-frame clones and lacks some. The table lists about 56,000 clones, approximately 97% of them singletons. The sequenced sample consisted of naive CD8+ T cells sorted from blood. The receptor set was obtained from a human donor in good health.

The chain is built from TRBV25-1 and TRBJ2-5; D gene unclear. The germline V gene has CDR1 MGHDK and CDR2 SYGVNS. The CDR3 length is 14 residues. Trimming removed 3 bases from V and 3 bases from J, with 11 bases in between. The CDR3: CASSDISGKETQYF. The CDR3 region has the DNA TGTGCCAGCAGTGATATCTCAGGAAAAGAGACCCAGTACTTC.

This chain links TRBV28 with TRBJ1-2; D ambiguous. The CDR3 consists of 14 residues. The ends were cut back, 4 bases at V and 0 bases at J, with 9 bases in the middle. CDR1 and CDR2 (germline): MDHEN, SYDVKM. The CDR3 loop reads CASSSDGANYGYTF. In nucleotides, the CDR3 is TGTGCCAGCAGTTCGGACGGAGCTAACTATGGCTACACCTTC.